The clone carrying this T cell receptor beta chain was seen once. Mismatch with germline at one junction end may stem from a read error. These data are taken from a study of blood T cells in healthy people across ages. This CDR3 has 18 residues. Germline V lookup: CDR1 LGHNA, CDR2 YNFKEQ. The authors ran a second PCR of 7 to 11 cycles using a sample-barcoded 5' primer and a J-beta primer mix. TCRdb used MiXCR to reprocess the 5' RACE reads, holding one entry per CDR3 protein. The table includes around 1,500,000 distinct CDR3 sequences, 35% to 45% detected once. The chain links TRBV4-2 to TRBJ1-6; D is possibly TRBD1 (6 bases). This sequence originates from a woman under 30 in good health. Sequencing was performed on blood. CDR3: CASSQDGQGSSYNSPPHF. For the CDR3, the DNA is TGTGCCAGCAGCCAAGATGGGCAGGGGAGCTCCTATAATTCACCCCCCCACTTT.